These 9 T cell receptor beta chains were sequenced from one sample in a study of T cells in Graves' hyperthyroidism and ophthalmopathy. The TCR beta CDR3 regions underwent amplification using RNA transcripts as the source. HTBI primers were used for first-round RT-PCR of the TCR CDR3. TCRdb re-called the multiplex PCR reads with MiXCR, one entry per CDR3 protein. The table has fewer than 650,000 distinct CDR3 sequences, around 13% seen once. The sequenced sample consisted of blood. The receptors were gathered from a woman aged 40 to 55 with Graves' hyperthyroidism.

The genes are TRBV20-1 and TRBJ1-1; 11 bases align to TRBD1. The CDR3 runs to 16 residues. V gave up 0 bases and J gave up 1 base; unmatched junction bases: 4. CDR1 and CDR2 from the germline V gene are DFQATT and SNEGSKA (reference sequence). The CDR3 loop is CSARDWTGGSNTEAFF. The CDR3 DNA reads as TGCAGTGCTAGAGATTGGACAGGGGGCTCGAACACTGAAGCTTTCTTT.

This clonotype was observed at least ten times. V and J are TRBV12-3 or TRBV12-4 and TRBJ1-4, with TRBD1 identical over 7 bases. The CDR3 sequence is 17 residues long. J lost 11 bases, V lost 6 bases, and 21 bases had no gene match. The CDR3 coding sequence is TGTGCCAGCAGCCTTAGCTCGACAGGGTGGCCCAAATTCAAACTGTTTTTT. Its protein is CASSLSSTGWPKFKLFF.

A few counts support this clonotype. The DNA for the CDR3 is TGTGCCAGCAGGCGAGGCGGACTCACCACAGATACGCAGTATTTT. This codes for CASRRGGLTTDTQYF. This chain links TRBV5-6 with TRBJ2-3, with D possibly matching TRBD2 (5 bases). Per the germline V gene, CDR1 is SGHDT and CDR2 is YYEEEE. CDR3 length: 15 amino acids. V was pared by 5 bases and J by 2 bases, with 15 bases between.

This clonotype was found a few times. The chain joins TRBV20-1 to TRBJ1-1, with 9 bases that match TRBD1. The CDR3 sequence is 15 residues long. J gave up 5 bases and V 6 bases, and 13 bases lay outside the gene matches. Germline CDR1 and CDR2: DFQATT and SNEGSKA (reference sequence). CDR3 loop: CSALGTGNWVTEAFF. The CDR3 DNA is TGCAGTGCCCTTGGGACAGGGAACTGGGTGACTGAAGCTTTCTTT.

CDR3 in DNA: TGTGCCAGCAGTTACTCGGCGATGGGAATCGTCGACTATGGCTACACCTTC. Protein sequence: CASSYSAMGIVDYGYTF. The rearrangement uses TRBV6-5 and TRBJ1-2; D is ambiguous. V gave up 0 bases and J gave up 3 bases, with 17 bases separating them. The CDR3 covers 17 residues. Germline CDR1 reads MNHEY; CDR2 reads SVGAGI.

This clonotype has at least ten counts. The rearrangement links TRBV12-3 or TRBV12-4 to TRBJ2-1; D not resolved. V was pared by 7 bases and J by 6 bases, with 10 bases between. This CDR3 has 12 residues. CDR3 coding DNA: TGTGCCAGCACCGCCTCCCTCAATGAGCAGTTCTTC. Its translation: CASTASLNEQFF.

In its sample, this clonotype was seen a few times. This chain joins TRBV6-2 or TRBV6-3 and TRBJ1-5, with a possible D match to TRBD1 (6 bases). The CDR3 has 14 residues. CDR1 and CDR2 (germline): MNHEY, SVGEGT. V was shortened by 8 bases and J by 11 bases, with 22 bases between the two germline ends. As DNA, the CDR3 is TGTGCCAGCGGATATGTTCGGGGGGGGCAGGCCCAGCATTTT. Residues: CASGYVRGGQAQHF.

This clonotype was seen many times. Here the CDR3 reads CASSIIQGWGYNQPQHF. The CDR3 DNA reads as TGTGCCAGCAGTATCATCCAGGGATGGGGTTATAATCAGCCCCAGCATTTT. The gene calls are TRBV28 and TRBJ1-5; D may be TRBD1 (5 bases). The germline CDR1 and CDR2 sequences are MDHEN and SYDVKM. The CDR3 is made up of 17 amino acids. Trimming took 5 bases from V and 4 from J, leaving 21 bases between them.

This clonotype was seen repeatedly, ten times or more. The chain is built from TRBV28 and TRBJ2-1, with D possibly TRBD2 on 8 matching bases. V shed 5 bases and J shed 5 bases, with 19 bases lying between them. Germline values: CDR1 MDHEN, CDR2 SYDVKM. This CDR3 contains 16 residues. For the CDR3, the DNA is TGTGCCAGCAGTCCCTTAGCGGGACAGAGGAACAATGAGCAGTTCTTC. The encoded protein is CASSPLAGQRNNEQFF.